These 22 T cell receptor beta chains originate from one sample sequenced in a study of blood T cell repertoires in COVID-19 (dated by TCRdb to 2019 to 2021). The library relied on the immunoSEQ multiplex PCR assay. TCRdb obtained this table from immuneACCESS and retained in-frame rearrangements with V and J assigned. These tables miss some clones; where compared with another copy, unresolved V genes account for less than half of the shortfall, and the remainder is unexplained. The sample table holds approximately 23,000 clones, of which around 90% were seen once. The top ten hold roughly 2.5% of the sample. The material sequenced was peripheral blood. Source of these receptors: an older man with acute or convalescent COVID-19.

The CDR3 DNA is TGTGCCAGCTCATCCGGACACGGGCAGTACTTC. It translates to CASSSGHGQYF. This chain joins TRBV18 and TRBJ2-7; D might be TRBD1 (5 bases). CDR1 is KGHSH and CDR2 is LQKENI in the germline V gene. The ends were cut back, 5 bases at V and 9 bases at J, with 11 bases in the middle. This CDR3 is 11 amino acids long.

The chain carries TRBV28 and TRBJ1-1; 9 bases map to TRBD1. Looked up from germline, CDR1 is MDHEN and CDR2 is SYDVKM. V was pared by 6 bases and J by 5 bases, with 10 bases of the junction left unmatched. The CDR3 consists of 15 residues. CDR3 in amino acids: CASRAQDRGGTEAFF. The CDR3 DNA reads as TGTGCCAGCAGAGCCCAGGACAGGGGTGGGACTGAAGCTTTCTTT.

This clone was observed a single time. The rearrangement joins TRBV2 to TRBJ1-3; 7 positions match TRBD1. Germline V lookup: CDR1 SNHLY, CDR2 FYNNEI. Trimming cost V 4 bases and J 6 bases; bases outside gene matches: 9. This CDR3 is 15 amino acids long. This CDR3 reads CASSGQGLIENTIYF. Written as DNA, the CDR3 is TGTGCCAGCAGTGGACAGGGTCTCATTGAAAACACCATATATTTT.

The J gene is TRBJ2-3, the V gene TRBV28; D is ambiguous. The length of the CDR3 is 10 residues. CDR1 and CDR2 from the germline V gene are MDHEN and SYDVKM. V gave up 7 bases and J gave up 5 bases, with 4 bases separating them. This CDR3 reads CASTGDTQYF. The CDR3 bases are TGTGCCAGCACAGGAGATACGCAGTATTTT. The whole variable domain, filled in from reference TRBV28 and TRBJ2-3, reads DVKVTQSSRYLVKRTGEKVFLECVQDMDHENMFWYRQDPGLGLRLIYFSYDVKMKEKGDIPEGYSVSREKKERFSLILESASTNQTSMYLCASTGDTQYFGPGTRLTVL.

This sequence joins TRBV28 and TRBJ1-4; a weak D match, TRBD1 (6 bases). This CDR3 comprises 14 residues. V lost 5 bases, J lost 7 bases, and 14 bases lay in between. The germline gives CDR1 MDHEN, CDR2 SYDVKM. This CDR3 reads CASSESGEGEKLFF. CDR3 bases: TGTGCCAGCAGTGAATCAGGGGAGGGTGAAAAACTGTTTTTT.

The chain recombines TRBV2 with TRBJ1-4; D gene ambiguous. CDR3 size: 14 residues. V lost 6 bases and J 3 bases, leaving 11 bases between the germline ends. The germline V gene has CDR1 SNHLY and CDR2 FYNNEI. The CDR3 nucleotides are TGTGCCAGCAGGGTCCAGATTCCTAATGAAAAACTGTTTTTT. This translates into CASRVQIPNEKLFF.

The chain employs TRBV5-6 and TRBJ2-7; 9 positions match TRBD1. The V and J ends lost 4 bases and 8 bases, in that order; junction bases with no gene match: 10. From germline, CDR1 is SGHDT and CDR2 YYEEEE. The CDR3 spans 14 residues. CDR3 region: CASSPPGQGFKQYF. The CDR3 region has the DNA TGTGCCAGCAGCCCTCCGGGACAGGGATTCAAGCAGTACTTC.

The chain couples TRBV12-3 or TRBV12-4 to TRBJ2-5; 9 nucleotides agree with TRBD2. Losses at the gene ends were 6 bases for V and 5 bases for J; bases not matched to a gene: 4. The CDR3 totals 13 residues. CDR3 in amino acids: CASRTSGGETQYF. In DNA form, the CDR3 reads TGTGCCAGCAGAACAAGCGGGGGGGAGACCCAGTACTTC.

The chain joins TRBV30 to TRBJ2-3, with 10 bases that match TRBD2. The length of the CDR3 is 16 residues. V dropped 1 base and J dropped 3; count of bases not matched to a gene: 7. Germline V CDR1 and CDR2: GTSNPN, SVGIG (reference sequence). Here the CDR3 DNA reads TGTGCCTGGAGTGGGGGGACTAGCGCCTTAACAGATACGCAGTATTTT. Its protein product is CAWSGGTSALTDTQYF.

The chain is built from TRBV28 and TRBJ1-3; tentatively, D is TRBD1 (5 bases). The CDR3 runs to 15 residues. Germline assignment: CDR1 MDHEN and CDR2 SYDVKM. V was trimmed by 6 bases and J by 0 bases, leaving 12 bases between them. In DNA form, the CDR3 reads TGTGCCAGCAGGGACACCAATCACTCTGGAAACACCATATATTTT. This sequence encodes CASRDTNHSGNTIYF.

The chain employs TRBV28 and TRBJ1-5, with D tentatively TRBD1 (5 bases). Germline CDR1 reads MDHEN; CDR2 reads SYDVKM. The CDR3 contains 15 residues. V shed 5 bases and J shed 2 bases, with 13 bases lying between them. The CDR3 DNA is TGTGCCAGCAGTGATGCAGGGTCCGGCAATCAGCCCCAGCATTTT. Protein: CASSDAGSGNQPQHF.

The J gene is TRBJ2-2, the V gene TRBV2; D uncertain. The germline V gene has CDR1 SNHLY and CDR2 FYNNEI. The CDR3 has 13 amino acids. The V end was cut by 1 base, the J end by 4 bases, with 4 bases between. The CDR3 protein is CASSEDSTGELFF. The CDR3 DNA follows: TGTGCCAGCAGTGAAGACAGCACCGGGGAGCTGTTTTTT.

The chain has TRBV18 and TRBJ1-2; 7 bases map to TRBD1. The trim removed 1 base at V and 8 bases at J, leaving 7 bases unmatched. The CDR3 is 14 amino acids. CDR1 is KGHSH, CDR2 LQKENI, per germline. CDR3 sequence reads: CASSPQTGHGGYTF. CDR3 coding DNA: TGTGCCAGCTCACCACAGACAGGGCACGGCGGCTACACCTTC.

This chain connects TRBV7-9 to TRBJ2-7, with 11 bases fitting TRBD1. This CDR3 spans 15 amino acids. The trim removed 4 bases at V and 2 bases at J, leaving 4 bases unmatched. Germline V gene sequence: CDR1 SEHNR, CDR2 FQNEAQ (reference sequence). The DNA of the CDR3 is TGTGCCAGCAGCTCGTCGGGACAGGGGGCCTACGAGCAGTACTTC. It translates to CASSSSGQGAYEQYF.

V is TRBV5-1 and J is TRBJ2-1; 15 bases match TRBD2. Germline V gene data show CDR1 as SGHRS and CDR2 as YFSETQ. Trimming at V came to 4 bases and at J to 3 bases, leaving 5 bases not matched to a gene. The CDR3 consists of 17 residues. The CDR3 coding sequence is TGCGCCAGCAGCCCTGGACTAGCGGGGGGGTTCTACAATGAGCAGTTCTTC. Its translation is CASSPGLAGGFYNEQFF.

The chain has TRBV10-3 and TRBJ1-4; the match to TRBD1 covers 7 bases. The J segment lost 15 bases and the V segment lost 6 bases, leaving 7 bases of the junction unmatched. This CDR3 comprises 11 residues. Germline CDR1 and CDR2: ENHRY and SYGVKD. The DNA of the CDR3 is TGTGCCATCAGGACCGGGGACAGAATGTTTTTT. It yields the protein CAIRTGDRMFF.

This clone appeared a few times. The V gene is TRBV5-1, the J gene TRBJ1-2; 8 positions agree with TRBD1. Germline V gives CDR1 SGHRS, CDR2 YFSETQ. V shed 4 bases, J shed 0 bases, and the junction held 5 bases outside the gene matches. The CDR3 runs to 15 residues. This CDR3 reads CASSPGQATNYGYTF. The CDR3 coding sequence is TGCGCCAGCAGCCCGGGACAGGCGACTAACTATGGCTACACCTTC.

CDR3 coding DNA: TGCAGCGCTTCGAAGAAGGACAGTAATGAAAAACTGTTTTTT. The encoded protein is CSASKKDSNEKLFF. The chain is built from TRBV29-1 and TRBJ1-4, with TRBD1 as a possible D gene (6 bases). Per germline, CDR1 SQVTM and CDR2 ANQGSEA. The germline V and J ends were trimmed by 7 bases and 4 bases, with 16 bases remaining between them. The CDR3 runs to 14 residues. The full variable domain, with the rest looked up from reference TRBV29-1 and TRBJ1-4, is SAVISQKPSRDICQRGTSLTIQCQVDSQVTMMFWYRQQPGQSLTLIATANQGSEATYESGFVIDKFPISRPNLTFSTLTVSNMSPEDSSIYLCSASKKDSNEKLFFGSGTQLSVL.

The V gene is TRBV7-9, the J gene TRBJ1-4; D is unresolved. The CDR3 length is 12 residues. Trimming pared 6 bases from V and 8 bases from J, leaving 10 bases between. Germline CDR1 and CDR2: SEHNR and FQNEAQ (reference sequence). The CDR3 region is CASSLVGEKLFF. The CDR3 nucleotides are TGTGCCAGCAGTCTAGTCGGAGAAAAACTGTTTTTT. The variable domain in full, completed from reference TRBV7-9 and TRBJ1-4, reads DTGVSQNPRHKITKRGQNVTFRCDPISEHNRLYWYRQTLGQGPEFLTYFQNEAQLEKSRLLSDRFSAERPKGSFSTLEIQRTEQGDSAMYLCASSLVGEKLFFGSGTQLSVL.

The chain recombines TRBV28 with TRBJ2-7; 7 positions match TRBD1. After removal of 8 bases from V and 3 bases from J, the junction contained 4 bases not matched to a gene. This CDR3 region has 12 residues. Per the germline V gene, CDR1 is MDHEN and CDR2 is SYDVKM. CDR3 loop: CASGRQGYEQYF. The CDR3 nucleotides read TGTGCCAGCGGTAGACAGGGCTACGAGCAGTACTTC. Using reference TRBV28 and TRBJ2-7 for the parts outside the CDR3, the full variable domain is DVKVTQSSRYLVKRTGEKVFLECVQDMDHENMFWYRQDPGLGLRLIYFSYDVKMKEKGDIPEGYSVSREKKERFSLILESASTNQTSMYLCASGRQGYEQYFGPGTRLTVT.

The V gene is TRBV24-1, the J gene TRBJ1-2; D call uncertain. CDR3 length: 14 residues. CDR1 KGHDR and CDR2 SFDVKD come from the germline V gene. Trimming pared 4 bases from V and 2 bases from J, leaving 10 bases between. DNA of the CDR3: TGTGCCACCAGTGAGATTTGGCAGAACTATGGCTACACCTTC. Translating gives CATSEIWQNYGYTF.

CDR3 coding DNA: TGTGCCAGCAGTATCAAACCGTCGGGGGGCGCATCCACCGGGGAGCTGTTTTTT. Amino acids: CASSIKPSGGASTGELFF. V gene TRBV6-2 or TRBV6-3 combines with J gene TRBJ2-2, with D possibly matching TRBD2 (7 bases). Germline V gives CDR1 MNHEY, CDR2 SVGEGT. CDR3 length: 18 residues. The V end was cut by 5 bases, the J end by 4 bases, with 23 bases between.